A single sample gave rise to the 22 T cell receptor beta chains below, sequenced in a study of cytomegalovirus exposure and HLA in healthy donors. The assay was immunoSEQ multiplex PCR, and TCRdb's table has in-frame clones only and misses some. The profile shows about 160,000 clones, under 90% of them singletons. The sample consisted of PBMCs. The source of these receptors is a woman between 18 and 29 years old in good health and CMV-seropositive.

This clone was picked up one time. In nucleotides, the CDR3 is TGTGCCAGCAGCTTAAACGGCGAGCAGTACTTC. Its protein is CASSLNGEQYF. The genes are TRBV11-2 and TRBJ2-7, with D hard to call. V lost 2 bases, J lost 6 bases, and 5 bases lay in between. Germline V gene data show CDR1 as SGHAT and CDR2 as FQNNGV. CDR3 size: 11 residues.

This chain uses TRBV27 with TRBJ2-7; TRBD1 matches 10 bases. This CDR3 has 15 amino acids. The V segment lost 5 bases and the J segment 3 bases; nucleotides outside the gene matches: 7. The V gene's germline CDR1 is MNHEY and CDR2 SMNVEV (reference sequence). The CDR3 nucleotides read TGTGCCAGCAGTCCACGGGACAGGGGTAACTACGAGCAGTACTTC. Its translation: CASSPRDRGNYEQYF.

The CDR3, as DNA: TGTGCCAGCAGCCCGACAGGGGCTGGGCAGACCCAGTACTTC. Translation gives CASSPTGAGQTQYF. This chain connects TRBV9 to TRBJ2-5; 8 bases line up with TRBD1. J lost 6 bases, V lost 4 bases, and 8 bases had no gene match. This CDR3 is 14 amino acids long. From germline, CDR1 is SGDLS and CDR2 YYNGEE.

This sequence joins TRBV6-5 and TRBJ2-1; 9 bases are a match to TRBD2. Trimming removed 7 bases from V and 9 bases from J; junction bases left unmatched: 10. CDR3 length equals 14 residues. From germline, CDR1 is MNHEY and CDR2 SVGAGI. CDR3 in amino acids: CASMYHAGGGEQFF. CDR3 coding DNA: TGTGCCAGCATGTATCATGCGGGAGGGGGTGAGCAGTTCTTC.

CDR3 loop: CASIRMTSGRNTGELFF. The CDR3 region has the DNA TGTGCCAGTATTCGGATGACTAGCGGGAGAAATACCGGGGAGCTGTTTTTT. The genes are TRBV19 and TRBJ2-2; TRBD2 aligns across 12 bases. This CDR3 comprises 17 residues. Germline lookup yields CDR1 LNHDA and CDR2 SQIVND (reference sequence). V lost 7 bases and J lost 5; bases outside the gene matches: 11.

The chain uses TRBV19 and TRBJ2-7; D is perhaps TRBD1 (5 bases). The CDR3 totals 14 residues. The V and J ends lost 3 bases and 5 bases respectively, with 14 bases between them. Germline assignment: CDR1 LNHDA and CDR2 SQIVND (reference sequence). CDR3 region: CASSIGQGHHEQYF. In DNA, the CDR3 is TGTGCCAGTAGTATCGGTCAGGGCCACCACGAGCAGTACTTC.

In this sample, this clone turned up a few times. This rearrangement joins TRBV9 to TRBJ1-2, with D unclear. The length of the CDR3 is 13 residues. Per germline, CDR1 SGDLS and CDR2 YYNGEE. The V and J ends lost 3 bases and 6 bases respectively, with 12 bases between them. The CDR3 nucleotides read TGTGCCAGCAGCGCCCCGGGAGGGAATGGCTACACCTTC. Translating it yields CASSAPGGNGYTF.

The V call is TRBV19, the J call TRBJ2-1, with no clear D. V was pared by 3 bases and J by 7 bases, with 19 bases between. Per germline, CDR1 LNHDA and CDR2 SQIVND (reference sequence). CDR3 size: 16 residues. The DNA of the CDR3 is TGTGCCAGTAGTATTCGACGGCCTACCGGGTCGAATGAGCAGTTCTTC. Its translation is CASSIRRPTGSNEQFF.

The chain is built from TRBV19 and TRBJ2-1; D is unclear. Germline V gene sequence: CDR1 LNHDA, CDR2 SQIVND (reference sequence). This CDR3 region has 12 residues. V was clipped by 0 bases and J by 8 bases, with 5 bases between them. The CDR3 here is CASSIDLHEQFF. For the CDR3, the DNA is TGTGCCAGTAGTATAGATCTACATGAGCAGTTCTTC.

CDR3 nucleotide sequence: TGTGCCAGCAGCTTAACCAGAAACAGCTACGAGCAGTACTTC. Protein product: CASSLTRNSYEQYF. The chain employs TRBV11-3 and TRBJ2-7, with D hard to call. Per the germline V gene, CDR1 is SGHNT and CDR2 is YENEEA. Between the trimmed V and J ends, which lost 2 bases and 3 bases, there was a span of 11 bases. The CDR3 is made up of 14 amino acids.

The chain links TRBV5-4 to TRBJ2-7; D might be TRBD2 (6 bases). The V and J ends lost 4 bases and 4 bases respectively, with 15 bases between them. Germline CDR1 is SGHNT and CDR2 is YYREEE (reference sequence). CDR3 size: 14 residues. This chain's CDR3 is CASSRGGPEYEQYF. The CDR3, as DNA: TGTGCCAGCAGCCGCGGAGGGCCTGAATACGAGCAGTACTTC.

The V and J genes are TRBV29-1 and TRBJ2-7; D perhaps matches TRBD2 (5 bases). In germline, CDR1 is SQVTM, CDR2 ANQGSEA. This CDR3 spans 12 amino acids. V lost 7 bases, J lost 2 bases, and 12 bases lay in between. The CDR3 bases are TGCAGCGCGGCTGAGGAGGCCTACGAGCAGTACTTC. This sequence encodes CSAAEEAYEQYF.

The chain couples TRBV10-1 to TRBJ1-4; D may be TRBD1 (6 bases). CDR1 is WNHNN and CDR2 is SYGVQD in the germline V gene (reference sequence). The V end was cut by 5 bases, the J end by 0 bases, with 13 bases between. There are 16 residues in the CDR3. In DNA form, the CDR3 reads TGCGCCAGCAGTCGGGACAAGGAGGCAACTAATGAAAAACTGTTTTTT. It encodes CASSRDKEATNEKLFF.

J is TRBJ2-6 and V is TRBV29-1; TRBD2 agrees at 7 bases. V trimming: 7 bases; J trimming: 0 bases; junction bases outside the gene matches: 0. This CDR3 has 13 amino acids. Germline V gene sequence: CDR1 SQVTM, CDR2 ANQGSEA. The DNA of the CDR3 is TGCAGCGCGGGAGGCTCTGGGGCCAACGTCCTGACTTTC. Translated: CSAGGSGANVLTF.

This clone is a singleton in its sample. CDR3: CASSLAGGTSTDTQYF. DNA for the CDR3: TGCGCCAGCAGCTTAGCGGGAGGGACTAGCACAGATACGCAGTATTTT. This chain joins TRBV5-1 and TRBJ2-3; 10 bases fit TRBD2. The junction had 3 bases not matched to a gene; V was cut back by 2 bases and J by 0 bases. This CDR3 contains 16 residues. Germline loops: CDR1 SGHRS, CDR2 YFSETQ.

V is TRBV28 and J is TRBJ1-2; D may be TRBD1 (5 bases). The V end lost 8 bases, the J end lost 0 bases, and 19 bases lay between the germline ends. The CDR3 covers 16 residues. Germline V gene sequence: CDR1 MDHEN, CDR2 SYDVKM. The CDR3 loop reads CASEPGGAQANYGYTF. As DNA, the CDR3 is TGTGCCAGCGAACCCGGAGGGGCCCAAGCTAACTATGGCTACACCTTC.

The chain has TRBV28 and TRBJ1-2; the D is unclear. Deletions cut 2 bases from V and 4 bases from J, with 17 bases between. The CDR3 totals 16 residues. CDR1 is MDHEN, CDR2 SYDVKM, per germline. CDR3: CASSLAPAGRGYGYTF. CDR3 bases: TGTGCCAGCAGTTTAGCACCGGCCGGTCGGGGCTATGGCTACACCTTC.

This chain joins TRBV19 and TRBJ2-1; 9 bases align to TRBD2. Trimming removed 2 bases from V and 8 bases from J; junction bases left unmatched: 1. CDR1 LNHDA and CDR2 SQIVND come from the germline V gene (reference sequence). The CDR3 is 13 amino acids. CDR3 protein: CASSIQREDEQFF. The CDR3 DNA reads TGTGCCAGTAGTATACAGCGGGAGGATGAGCAGTTCTTC. Filled out from reference TRBV19 and TRBJ2-1, the complete variable domain reads DGGITQSPKYLFRKEGQNVTLSCEQNLNHDAMYWYRQDPGQGLRLIYYSQIVNDFQKGDIAEGYSVSREKKESFPLTVTSAQKNPTAFYLCASSIQREDEQFFGPGTRLTVL.

The chain couples TRBV7-3 to TRBJ2-3; 7 positions match TRBD1. The CDR3 length is 15 residues. Trimming removed 5 bases from V and 2 bases from J; junction bases left unmatched: 7. Germline V gene lookup returns CDR1 SGHTA and CDR2 FQGTGA. The CDR3 sequence: CASSLTGAITDTQYF. CDR3 DNA: TGTGCCAGCAGCCTCACAGGGGCTATCACAGATACGCAGTATTTT.

This chain joins TRBV9 and TRBJ1-4; TRBD1 agrees at 9 bases. The CDR3 is 14 amino acids. V shed 4 bases and J 10 bases; nucleotides not matched to a gene: 8. Germline values: CDR1 SGDLS, CDR2 YYNGEE. CDR3 sequence: CASSSGQGTGKLFF. Here the CDR3 DNA reads TGTGCCAGCAGCTCGGGACAGGGAACGGGAAAACTGTTTTTT.

On this clone: Mismatch with germline at one junction end may stem from a read error. The gene calls are TRBV7-7 and TRBJ2-1, with 14 bases aligning to TRBD2. Looked up from germline, CDR1 is SSHAT and CDR2 is FNYEAQ (reference sequence). This CDR3 contains 15 residues. Here the CDR3 reads CASSSGLAGGNEQFF. CDR3 sequence (DNA): TGTGCTAGCAGCTCAGGACTAGCGGGAGGCAATGAGCAGTTCTTC.

V and J are TRBV5-1 and TRBJ2-1; tentative D call: TRBD1 (8 bases). Per germline, CDR1 SGHRS and CDR2 YFSETQ. CDR3 length: 15 residues. Trimming pared 0 bases from V and 9 bases from J, leaving 16 bases between. As DNA, the CDR3 is TGCGCCAGCAGCTTGGCCCCAGGGGGCGGGGGTGAGCAGTTCTTC. It is translated as CASSLAPGGGGEQFF. Looking up the rest from reference TRBV5-1 and TRBJ2-1 gives the full variable domain: KAGVTQTPRYLIKTRGQQVTLSCSPISGHRSVSWYQQTPGQGLQFLFEYFSETQRNKGNFPGRFSGRQFSNSRSEMNVSTLELGDSALYLCASSLAPGGGGEQFFGPGTRLTVL.